This TCR beta chain originates from a study of radiation and T cells in renal cell carcinoma. Study observations and caveats: Top tumor clonotypes rose in blood 2 weeks post-radiation, then contracted.

About this clone itself: Its antigen is unknown.

Germline assignment: CDR1 LNHDA and CDR2 SQIVND (reference sequence). This CDR3 has 14 amino acids. The V gene lost 4 bases and the J gene lost 4 bases, with 13 bases spanning the gap. Time point in this sample: blood 4 weeks post-SBRT, at nephrectomy. Treatment of the sample: 15 Gy SBRT to primary tumor, nephrectomy 4 weeks later. After SBRT, blood was collected at 2 and 4 weeks, plus baseline. Sequencing was performed with immunoSEQ multiplex PCR; in TCRdb, only in-frame clones are kept and a portion is missing. Here the sample spans some 44,000 clones, about 82% being singletons. The V and J genes are TRBV19 and TRBJ1-1, with TRBD1 as a possible D gene (5 bases). Specimen: blood, collected from a patient whose treatment included radiotherapy and nephrectomy. The sequence came from a woman aged 65 to 85 with renal cell carcinoma. The DNA of the CDR3 is TGTGCCAGTAGTACCCGGGGCAGTATCACTGAAGCTTTCTTT. This translates into CASSTRGSITEAFF.